The 28 T cell receptor beta chains in this list originate from one sample, sequenced in a study of identical twins (TCRdb year 2016). Receptor libraries were prepared by 5' RACE. The data were produced on an Illumina HiSeq 2000. TCRdb ran its own pipeline on the public reads, namely fastp trimming at Q25 and MiXCR clone calling, and kept in-frame beta chains. For every CDR3 protein sequence, its rows merge into one entry that carries the most common genes and DNA. The sample records some 1,600,000 distinct CDR3 sequences, more than 30% of which are singletons. Jointly, the top ten make up approximately 0.25% of the sample. Sequences were obtained from cord blood. The source of these receptors is a newborn girl in good health.

This chain joins TRBV27 and TRBJ1-2; tentatively, D is TRBD1 (5 bases). The germline V gene has CDR1 MNHEY and CDR2 SMNVEV (reference sequence). Trimming removed 5 bases from V and 5 bases from J, with 15 bases in between. CDR3 size: 14 residues. This chain's CDR3 is CASSKTGRGYGYTF. The DNA of the CDR3 is TGTGCCAGCAGTAAAACAGGACGGGGGTATGGCTACACCTTC.

This sequence joins TRBV6-6 and TRBJ1-5; 11 bases map to TRBD1. The CDR3 has 15 amino acids. CDR1 and CDR2 (germline): MNHNY, SVGAGI (reference sequence). J gave up 2 bases and V 11 bases, and 8 bases lay outside the gene matches. The CDR3, as DNA: TGTGCCGGCGGGACAGGGGGACGCGGCAATCAGCCCCAGCATTTT. Translating gives CAGGTGGRGNQPQHF.

This clonotype was observed a few times. The V and J genes are TRBV20-1 and TRBJ1-5, with 9 bases fitting TRBD1. The germline V gene encodes CDR1 DFQATT and CDR2 SNEGSKA (reference sequence). CDR3 length: 13 amino acids. V lost 4 bases to trimming and J lost 4 bases; unmatched junction nucleotides: 2. The CDR3 nucleotides are TGCAGTGCTACACAGGGGGCGAATCAGCCCCAGCATTTT. Protein product: CSATQGANQPQHF.

The chain is built from TRBV24-1 and TRBJ2-3, with 9 bases identical to TRBD1. Germline CDR1 KGHDR, CDR2 SFDVKD. With V trimmed by 1 base and J by 4 bases, 8 bases remained unmatched. The CDR3 has 17 residues. CDR3: CATSDFLQGARSDTQYF. DNA for the CDR3: TGTGCCACCAGTGATTTCCTACAGGGGGCGCGTTCAGATACGCAGTATTTT.

This chain links TRBV12-3 or TRBV12-4 with TRBJ2-7; unclear D gene. V lost 2 bases and J 2 bases, leaving 7 bases between the germline ends. CDR3 length equals 13 residues. For the CDR3, the DNA is TGTGCCAGCAGTTTACGGCCTGCCTACGAGCAGTACTTC. Its protein is CASSLRPAYEQYF.

V gene TRBV3-1 combines with J gene TRBJ2-5; TRBD2 aligns across 9 bases. V trimming: 0 bases; J trimming: 11 bases; junction bases outside the gene matches: 1. Germline CDR1 and CDR2: LGHDT and YNNKEL (reference sequence). The CDR3 contains 12 residues. CDR3 bases: TGTGCCAGCAGCCAAGAAAGCGGGAGGCAGTACTTC. This gives the protein CASSQESGRQYF.

V gene TRBV10-2 combines with J gene TRBJ2-4; the match to TRBD1 covers 7 bases. The DNA end is a closer match to TRBJ2-7, so the J assignment may be wrong. This CDR3 spans 14 amino acids. Germline loops: CDR1 WSHSY, CDR2 SAAADI. The CDR3 protein is CASSGQGQSYEQYF. The CDR3 DNA sequence: TGCGCCAGCAGTGGACAGGGACAGTCCTACGAGCAGTACTTC.

The sample holds many counts of this clonotype. This chain links TRBV27 with TRBJ2-5, with D perhaps matching TRBD1 (6 bases). V was clipped by 3 bases and J by 0 bases, with 11 bases between them. The CDR3 covers 15 residues. Germline V gives CDR1 MNHEY, CDR2 SMNVEV (reference sequence). CDR3 in amino acids: CASSLDGDNQETQYF. CDR3 nucleotides: TGTGCCAGCAGTTTGGATGGGGACAACCAAGAGACCCAGTACTTC.

This clonotype was found a few times. The V and J genes are TRBV6-2 or TRBV6-3 and TRBJ1-2; D is unclear. Between the trimmed V and J ends, which lost 6 bases and 3 bases, there was a span of 8 bases. The CDR3 covers 12 residues. Germline-derived CDR1 and CDR2 are MNHEY and SVGEGT. The CDR3 here is CASSDGHYGYTF. The CDR3 DNA is TGTGCCAGCAGCGACGGGCACTATGGCTACACCTTC.

This clonotype was counted a few times. A junction boundary mismatches the germline segment, possibly from a read error. The V gene is TRBV24-1, the J gene TRBJ1-5, with a possible D match to TRBD1 (5 bases). Germline loops: CDR1 KGHDR, CDR2 SFDVKD. The CDR3 runs to 12 residues. CDR3 sequence: CATAGSNQPQHF. The CDR3 nucleotides read TGTGCCACTGCAGGGAGCAACCAGCCCCAGCATTTT.

The chain links TRBV24-1 to TRBJ2-3; perhaps TRBD2 as D (5 bases). The length of the CDR3 is 13 residues. CDR1 and CDR2 from the germline V gene are KGHDR and SFDVKD. The ends were cut back, 10 bases at V and 0 bases at J, with 10 bases in the middle. CDR3 DNA: TGTGCCACTCGGACTCGAAGCACAGATACGCAGTATTTT. This translates into CATRTRSTDTQYF.

The sample holds many counts of this clonotype. The V gene is TRBV4-1, the J gene TRBJ1-2; 7 bases align to TRBD1. Germline V gene data show CDR1 as MGHRA and CDR2 as YSYEKL. The CDR3 extends over 17 amino acids. The V segment lost 2 bases and the J segment 3 bases; nucleotides outside the gene matches: 12. As DNA, the CDR3 is TGCGCCAGCAGCCAAATTTCCGGGACAGCCGATTACTATGGCTACACCTTC. Its protein is CASSQISGTADYYGYTF.

The table lists this clonotype with a few counts. CDR3 region: CSASDNQPQHF. The CDR3 DNA follows: TGCAGTGCTAGCGACAATCAGCCCCAGCATTTT. J is TRBJ1-5 and V is TRBV20-1; the D is unclear. The CDR3 sequence is 11 residues long. V shed 3 bases and J shed 3 bases, with 3 bases lying between them. The germline CDR1 and CDR2 sequences are DFQATT and SNEGSKA (reference sequence).

This clonotype was counted many times. The gene calls are TRBV5-1 and TRBJ2-3; D may be TRBD2 (6 bases). There are 16 residues in the CDR3. Trimming took 4 bases from V and 2 from J, leaving 17 bases between them. Germline V gene lookup returns CDR1 SGHRS and CDR2 YFSETQ. The CDR3 loop is CASSQRGSGLTDTQYF. The CDR3 DNA sequence: TGCGCCAGCAGCCAGAGGGGTAGCGGCCTCACAGATACGCAGTATTTT.

This clonotype was seen a handful of times. This sequence joins TRBV5-1 and TRBJ1-1, with 9 bases lining up with TRBD1. The CDR3 covers 15 residues. Germline values: CDR1 SGHRS, CDR2 YFSETQ. Germline trimming cut 5 bases from V and 12 bases from J; bases unmatched to any gene: 17. The CDR3 DNA reads TGCGCCAGCAGAAATACTCAAACAGGGGGCAGTAAGACTTTCTTT. It is translated as CASRNTQTGGSKTFF.

The chain uses TRBV6-2 or TRBV6-3 and TRBJ2-1, with TRBD2 identical over 9 bases. Germline loops: CDR1 MNHEY, CDR2 SVGEGT. The CDR3 has 16 amino acids. Trimming took 3 bases from V and 2 from J; bases not matched to a gene: 5. CDR3 region: CASSYEAGGPYNEQFF. The DNA for the CDR3 is TGTGCCAGCAGTTATGAAGCGGGGGGACCCTACAATGAGCAGTTCTTC.

The chain combines TRBV6-6 with TRBJ1-1; 10 nucleotides align to TRBD1. V was pared by 5 bases and J by 6 bases, with 3 bases of the junction left unmatched. The CDR3 consists of 13 residues. Germline V gene lookup returns CDR1 MNHNY and CDR2 SVGAGI (reference sequence). The CDR3 coding sequence is TGTGCCAGCAGTGACAGGGGGCGGGCTGAAGCTTTCTTT. This translates into CASSDRGRAEAFF.

This clonotype was counted a few times. The rearrangement links TRBV20-1 to TRBJ2-1, with D perhaps TRBD1 (6 bases). Germline V CDR1 and CDR2: DFQATT, SNEGSKA (reference sequence). Trimming took off 0 bases at V and 2 bases at J, with 14 bases between the two ends. This CDR3 spans 16 amino acids. In DNA form, the CDR3 reads TGCAGTGCTAGAGATTCAAAGGGGGTCGCCTACAATGAGCAGTTCTTC. As protein: CSARDSKGVAYNEQFF.

V and J are TRBV9 and TRBJ2-1, with TRBD2 identical over 7 bases. CDR1 and CDR2 from the germline V gene are SGDLS and YYNGEE. J was trimmed by 13 bases and V by 0 bases; bases with no gene match: 4. CDR3 length equals 12 residues. This chain's CDR3 is CASSVESGGQFF. The CDR3 DNA is TGTGCCAGCAGCGTAGAGTCGGGGGGTCAGTTCTTC.

In this sample, this clonotype turned up a few times. CDR3 in DNA: TGCAGTGCTAGAGGGACTAGCGGGGGGGGAGATACGCAGTATTTT. Amino acid sequence: CSARGTSGGGDTQYF. This chain links TRBV20-1 with TRBJ2-3, with 15 bases that match TRBD2. The CDR3 length is 15 residues. CDR1 DFQATT and CDR2 SNEGSKA come from the germline V gene (reference sequence). V dropped 1 base and J dropped 5; count of bases not matched to a gene: 1.

The chain links TRBV7-9 to TRBJ2-3; D uncertain. The V end was cut by 5 bases, the J end by 6 bases, with 12 bases between. The CDR3 contains 13 residues. Germline lookup yields CDR1 SEHNR and CDR2 FQNEAQ (reference sequence). The CDR3 is CASSPRKLDTQYF. The CDR3 region has the DNA TGTGCCAGCAGCCCACGGAAGCTCGATACGCAGTATTTT.

This clonotype has at least ten counts. The chain uses TRBV6-5 and TRBJ2-7; TRBD2 agrees at 11 bases. This CDR3 has 16 residues. V shed 2 bases, J shed 0 bases, and the junction held 3 bases outside the gene matches. Germline CDR1 MNHEY, CDR2 SVGAGI. CDR3 in DNA: TGTGCCAGCAGTTACGGGACTAGCGGACTCTCCTACGAGCAGTACTTC. It translates to CASSYGTSGLSYEQYF.

The chain couples TRBV7-9 to TRBJ2-3; 10 positions agree with TRBD2. From germline, CDR1 is SEHNR and CDR2 FQNEAQ (reference sequence). The CDR3 runs 17 residues. With V trimmed by 5 bases and J by 0 bases, 8 bases remained unmatched. The CDR3 nucleotides are TGTGCCAGCAGCCGAGGTAGCGGGGGGACCAGCACAGATACGCAGTATTTT. Its protein product is CASSRGSGGTSTDTQYF.

The rearrangement uses TRBV2 and TRBJ2-7; possibly TRBD2 for D (5 bases). Germline assignment: CDR1 SNHLY and CDR2 FYNNEI. The length of the CDR3 is 13 residues. Trimming removed 6 bases at V and 2 bases at J, with 11 bases between. The DNA for the CDR3 is TGTGCCAGCAGGAAGGACTTCGCCTACGAGCAGTACTTC. It translates to CASRKDFAYEQYF.

This CDR3 is CATSHLAGGSYNEQFF. The CDR3 nucleotides read TGTGCCACCAGCCATCTAGCGGGAGGTTCCTACAATGAGCAGTTCTTC. The chain couples TRBV24-1 to TRBJ2-1, with 11 bases fitting TRBD2. The trim removed 7 bases at V and 1 base at J, leaving 5 bases unmatched. The CDR3 runs 16 residues. The germline V gene encodes CDR1 KGHDR and CDR2 SFDVKD.

This rearrangement joins TRBV20-1 to TRBJ2-7, with D unresolved. V lost 2 bases to trimming and J lost 2 bases, with 19 bases between them. The CDR3 extends over 16 amino acids. Germline V CDR1 and CDR2: DFQATT, SNEGSKA (reference sequence). As DNA, the CDR3 is TGCAGTGCTAGACCCGAAGGGCTCTTCTTCACCTACGAGCAGTACTTC. It yields the protein CSARPEGLFFTYEQYF.

In regard to this clonotype: A read error may account for a junction end that differs from germline. The chain is built from TRBV7-8 and TRBJ2-1; TRBD2 agrees at 9 bases. Germline-derived CDR1 and CDR2 are SGHVS and FQNEAQ. The CDR3 has 15 amino acids. CDR3 bases: TGTGCCAGCCGGGCTAGCGGGGCCTCCAACAATGAGCAGTTCTTC. It specifies CASRASGASNNEQFF.

J is TRBJ2-7 and V is TRBV28; the D gene is possibly TRBD2 (5 bases). Germline values: CDR1 MDHEN, CDR2 SYDVKM. The length of the CDR3 is 18 residues. Trimming removed 6 bases at V and 3 bases at J, with 27 bases between. CDR3 sequence reads: CASSSRAGSPLWGYEQYF. In DNA, the CDR3 is TGTGCCAGCAGCTCGCGGGCTGGGAGTCCTCTTTGGGGCTACGAGCAGTACTTC. Full variable domain (missing parts from reference TRBV28 and TRBJ2-7): DVKVTQSSRYLVKRTGEKVFLECVQDMDHENMFWYRQDPGLGLRLIYFSYDVKMKEKGDIPEGYSVSREKKERFSLILESASTNQTSMYLCASSSRAGSPLWGYEQYFGPGTRLTVT.